Listed below are T cell receptor beta chains from one sample, sequenced in a study of cytomegalovirus exposure and HLA in healthy donors. The table came from immunoSEQ multiplex PCR; TCRdb's copy has only in-frame clones and leaves some out. There are 150,000 to 200,000 clones in the sample; 65% to 80% occur only once, and 2.5% to 3.5% lies in the top ten. Sequences were obtained from PBMCs. All receptors derive from a woman aged 45 to 65 in good health and CMV-seropositive. Each CDR3 is given with its conserved first and last residue. Fields, in order: V gene, J gene, CDR3 protein.

V: TRBV9; J: TRBJ2-2; CDR3: CASSFSGGATGELFF
V: TRBV9; J: TRBJ2-5; CDR3: CASSVGEGTGQETQYF
V: TRBV10-1; J: TRBJ2-5; CDR3: CASRASGEETQYF
V: TRBV19; J: TRBJ2-1; CDR3: CASSTSGGRYNEQFF
V: TRBV27; J: TRBJ1-1; CDR3: CASSSLHSDRGATEAFF
V: TRBV2; J: TRBJ1-5; CDR3: CASSENSANQPQHF
V: TRBV19; J: TRBJ1-2; CDR3: CASRLTNYGYTF
V: TRBV2; J: TRBJ1-1; CDR3: CASTNQGRRTEAFF
V: TRBV6-1; J: TRBJ1-5; CDR3: CASSVAVYSNQPQHF
V: TRBV7-8; J: TRBJ2-1; CDR3: CASIISPGQGYNEQFF
V: TRBV11-2; J: TRBJ2-1; CDR3: CASSRDRALGGEQFF
V: TRBV18; J: TRBJ2-7; CDR3: CASSPRGLAGNSYEQYF
V: TRBV13; J: TRBJ1-2; CDR3: CASSIQGEVGGYTF
V: TRBV10-3; J: TRBJ2-3; CDR3: CAISGTSGAGSTDTQYF
V: TRBV28; J: TRBJ1-1; CDR3: CASSLGMNTEAFF
V: TRBV2; J: TRBJ2-5; CDR3: CASSELQTQETQYF
V: TRBV5-8; J: TRBJ2-3; CDR3: CASSVGQGKTDTQYF